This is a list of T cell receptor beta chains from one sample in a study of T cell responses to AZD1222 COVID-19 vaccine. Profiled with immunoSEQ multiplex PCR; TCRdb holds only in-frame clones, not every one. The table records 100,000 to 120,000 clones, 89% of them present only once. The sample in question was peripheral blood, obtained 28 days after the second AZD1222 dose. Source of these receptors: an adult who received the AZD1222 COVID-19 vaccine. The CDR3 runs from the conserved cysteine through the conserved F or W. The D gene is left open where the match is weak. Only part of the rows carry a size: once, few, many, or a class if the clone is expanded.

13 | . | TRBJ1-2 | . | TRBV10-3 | CAITRAGAEGYTF | TGTGCCATCACACGGGCCGGGGCAGAGGGCTACACCTTC
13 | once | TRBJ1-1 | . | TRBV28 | CASSLTPSTEAFF | TGTGCCAGCAGTTTAACCCCCAGCACTGAAGCTTTCTTT
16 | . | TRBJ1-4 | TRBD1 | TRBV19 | CASRAEGQRINEKLFF | TGTGCCAGTAGGGCGGAGGGACAGCGAATTAATGAAAAACTGTTTTTT
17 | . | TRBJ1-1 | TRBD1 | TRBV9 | CASSVGGTGTVNTEAFF | TGTGCCAGCAGCGTAGGGGGAACCGGGACAGTAAACACTGAAGCTTTCTTT
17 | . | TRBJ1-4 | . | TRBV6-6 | CASSPSSGGRGGEKLFF | TGTGCCAGCAGTCCCTCCAGTGGGGGTCGGGGCGGTGAAAAACTGTTTTTT
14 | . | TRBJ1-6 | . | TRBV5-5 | CASRSQVNNSPLHF | TGTGCCAGCAGAAGCCAGGTTAATAATTCACCCCTCCACTTT
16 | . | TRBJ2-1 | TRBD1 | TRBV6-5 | CASSYSGGQGRNEQFF | TGTGCCAGCAGTTACTCGGGCGGACAGGGAAGGAATGAGCAGTTCTTC
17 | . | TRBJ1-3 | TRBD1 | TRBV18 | CASSPNPTGKAGNTIYF | TGTGCCAGCTCACCAAATCCGACAGGGAAGGCTGGAAACACCATATATTTT
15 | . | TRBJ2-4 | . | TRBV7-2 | CASGGGGIAKNIQYF | TGTGCCAGCGGGGGCGGGGGCATAGCCAAAAACATTCAGTACTTC
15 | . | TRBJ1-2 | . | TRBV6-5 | CASSTRDGFFGGYTF | TGTGCCAGCAGTACCCGGGACGGATTTTTTGGGGGCTACACCTTC
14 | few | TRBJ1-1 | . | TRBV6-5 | CASRTWGDNNEAFF | TGTGCCAGCCGCACGTGGGGGGATAACAATGAAGCTTTCTTT
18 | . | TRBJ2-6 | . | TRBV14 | CASSLGGAGSSGANVLTF | TGTGCCAGCAGCCTAGGGGGCGCCGGGAGCTCTGGGGCCAACGTCCTGACTTTC
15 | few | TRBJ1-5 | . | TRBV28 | CASSLRQGRNQPQHF | TGTGCCAGCAGTTTGAGGCAGGGACGAAATCAGCCCCAGCATTTT
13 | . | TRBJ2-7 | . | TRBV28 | CASLSSTSYEQYF | TGTGCCAGTCTGAGTTCGACCTCCTACGAGCAGTACTTC
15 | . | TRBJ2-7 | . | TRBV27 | CASSLMAGGTDEQYF | TGTGCCAGCAGTTTAATGGCAGGGGGGACCGACGAGCAGTACTTC
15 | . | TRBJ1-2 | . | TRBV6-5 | CASSHLGQANYGYTF | TGTGCCAGCAGCCATTTGGGGCAGGCTAACTATGGCTACACCTTC
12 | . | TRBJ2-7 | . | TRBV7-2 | CASSYKGGLQYF | TGTGCCAGCAGCTACAAGGGGGGGCTACAGTACTTC
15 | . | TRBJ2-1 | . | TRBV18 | CASSPPTGWYNEQFF | TGTGCCAGCTCACCACCCACGGGATGGTACAATGAGCAGTTCTTC
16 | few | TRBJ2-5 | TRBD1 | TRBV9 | CASSPQSGQVGGTQYF | TGTGCCAGCAGCCCCCAATCGGGACAGGTTGGGGGGACCCAGTACTTC
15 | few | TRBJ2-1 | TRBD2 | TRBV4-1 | CASRPTGTTGHEQFF | TGCGCCAGCAGACCTACCGGGACTACGGGACATGAGCAGTTCTTC
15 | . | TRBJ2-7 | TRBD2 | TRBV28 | CASSLPGGTTYEQYF | TGTGCCAGCAGCCTCCCTGGGGGGACTACATACGAGCAGTACTTC
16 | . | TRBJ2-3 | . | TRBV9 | CASSRSGQPDTSAQYF | TGTGCCAGCAGCCGCTCGGGACAACCGGATACGTCGGCGCAGTATTTT
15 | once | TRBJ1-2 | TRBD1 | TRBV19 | CASARRGQLTYGYTF | TGTGCCAGTGCCCGGCGGGGACAGCTAACCTATGGCTACACCTTC
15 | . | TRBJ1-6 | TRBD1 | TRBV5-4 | CASSLWGQQNSPLHF | TGTGCCAGCAGCTTGTGGGGACAGCAAAATTCACCCCTCCACTTT
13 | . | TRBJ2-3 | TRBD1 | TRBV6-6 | CASLGQPPDTQYF | TGTGCCAGCTTGGGACAGCCCCCAGATACGCAGTATTTT
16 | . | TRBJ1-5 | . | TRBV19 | CASSTTGISVNQPQHF | TGTGCCAGTAGTACCACAGGGATTTCAGTCAATCAGCCCCAGCATTTT
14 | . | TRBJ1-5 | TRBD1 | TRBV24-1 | CATSEGTGVRPQHF | TGTGCCACCAGTGAGGGGACAGGGGTACGGCCCCAGCATTTT
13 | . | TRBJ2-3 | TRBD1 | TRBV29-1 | CSVEEGTGDTQYF | TGCAGCGTTGAAGAAGGGACAGGAGATACGCAGTATTTT
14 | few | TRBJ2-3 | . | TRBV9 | CASSVVGSSDTQYF | TGTGCCAGCAGCGTAGTTGGCAGCTCAGATACGCAGTATTTT
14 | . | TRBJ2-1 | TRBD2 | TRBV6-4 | CASSDAGVGNEQFF | TGTGCCAGCAGTGATGCGGGAGTAGGGAATGAGCAGTTCTTC
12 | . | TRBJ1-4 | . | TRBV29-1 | CSVVGLNEKLFF | TGCAGCGTTGTCGGGCTTAATGAAAAACTGTTTTTT
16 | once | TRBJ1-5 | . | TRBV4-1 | CASSPSAGVSNQPQHF | TGCGCCAGCAGCCCGTCAGCAGGGGTCAGCAATCAGCCCCAGCATTTT
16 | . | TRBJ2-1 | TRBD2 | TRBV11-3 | CASSLGTTSWDNEQFF | TGTGCCAGCAGCTTAGGGACGACTAGCTGGGACAATGAGCAGTTCTTC
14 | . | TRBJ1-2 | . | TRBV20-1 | CSASSVSRSYGYTF | TGCAGTGCTAGTTCGGTCAGTCGATCCTATGGCTACACCTTC